Each of the 21 T cell receptor beta chains below was sequenced from the same sample in a study of siplizumab effects on memory and regulatory T cells. This table comes from immunoSEQ multiplex PCR, and its TCRdb copy is limited to in-frame clones, with some not included. In the table there are about 100,000 clones, 94% of which are singletons. The sample consisted of non-Treg CD4+ T cells sorted from blood. These receptor sequences come from a human donor in good health.

The genes are TRBV14 and TRBJ2-7, with 8 nucleotides matching TRBD2. The germline V gene has CDR1 SGHDN and CDR2 FVKESK. V lost 6 bases, J lost 4 bases, and 11 bases stayed unmatched. This CDR3 is built from 15 residues. As DNA, the CDR3 is TGTGCCAGCAGTCGTCCGGGACTAGAGAGGTACGAGCAGTACTTC. Amino acids: CASSRPGLERYEQYF.

As to this clone: An end of the junction differs from the germline gene, which may be a read error. The rearrangement uses TRBV7-7 and TRBJ2-2; 9 bases line up with TRBD2. The CDR3 is 14 amino acids. The germline CDR1 and CDR2 sequences are SSHAT and FNYEAQ (reference sequence). The CDR3 here is CASSLAGDTGELFF. CDR3 bases: TGTGCTAGCAGCTTAGCGGGGGACACCGGGGAGCTGTTTTTT.

The rearrangement links TRBV13 to TRBJ2-1; D gene uncertain. V shed 5 bases and J shed 3 bases, with 11 bases lying between them. Germline values: CDR1 PRHDT, CDR2 FYEKMQ (reference sequence). This CDR3 has 14 amino acids. The CDR3 reads CASSLRRSYNEQFF. For the CDR3, the DNA is TGTGCCAGCAGCCTCCGCCGAAGCTACAATGAGCAGTTCTTC.

This clone was recorded only once. The chain carries TRBV10-2 and TRBJ1-1; 9 nucleotides match TRBD1. CDR1 and CDR2 from the germline V gene are WSHSY and SAAADI. The CDR3 has 15 amino acids. J lost 4 bases, V lost 5 bases, and 8 bases had no gene match. CDR3 region: CASSPPTGGGTEAFF. Here the CDR3 DNA reads TGCGCCAGCAGTCCCCCGACAGGGGGTGGCACTGAAGCTTTCTTT.

This clone was seen more than once but under ten times. The chain employs TRBV4-1 and TRBJ2-3; a possible D gene is TRBD2 (5 bases). This CDR3 is 15 amino acids long. V was shortened by 0 bases and J by 1 base, with 8 bases between the two germline ends. Germline CDR1 MGHRA, CDR2 YSYEKL. The CDR3 is CASSQEKLGTDTQYF. The DNA for the CDR3 is TGCGCCAGCAGCCAAGAAAAACTAGGCACAGATACGCAGTATTTT.

The V and J genes are TRBV4-2 and TRBJ2-1; 10 bases line up with TRBD2. The J segment lost 8 bases and the V segment lost 1 base, leaving 26 bases of the junction unmatched. This CDR3 has 22 amino acids. CDR1 is LGHNA and CDR2 is YNFKEQ in the germline V gene. In nucleotides, the CDR3 is TGTGCCAGCAGCCAAGCCTTATACGGCCTAGCGGGAGCACGGGGAATAGGCGATGAGCAGTTCTTC. This encodes CASSQALYGLAGARGIGDEQFF.

The V call is TRBV7-9, the J call TRBJ1-5; 8 bases are a match to TRBD1. Unmatched junction bases numbered 5, after V lost 0 bases and J lost 1 base. This CDR3 has 17 amino acids. Germline CDR1 and CDR2: SEHNR and FQNEAQ (reference sequence). This chain's CDR3 is CASSLARGHGSNQPQHF. The CDR3 region has the DNA TGTGCCAGCAGCTTAGCCAGGGGGCATGGGAGCAATCAGCCCCAGCATTTT.

This rearrangement joins TRBV19 to TRBJ2-7; D not certain. The CDR3 consists of 17 residues. Trimming stripped 1 base from V and 2 bases from J, with 18 bases between. The germline gives CDR1 LNHDA, CDR2 SQIVND (reference sequence). The CDR3 is CASSIAFRPAHTYEQYF. The DNA for the CDR3 is TGTGCCAGTAGTATAGCCTTTAGACCAGCTCACACCTACGAGCAGTACTTC.

The J gene is TRBJ2-1, the V gene TRBV6-1; possible D gene TRBD2, 6 bases. The germline V gene has CDR1 MNHNS and CDR2 SASEGT. The V and J ends lost 2 bases and 2 bases respectively, with 10 bases between them. The CDR3 length is 15 residues. The CDR3 sequence is CASSESGGTYNEQFF. DNA of the CDR3: TGTGCCAGCAGTGAATCCGGAGGGACCTACAATGAGCAGTTCTTC.

V and J are TRBV7-3 and TRBJ1-1; 9 nucleotides line up with TRBD1. This CDR3 is built from 18 residues. V lost 6 bases, J lost 5 bases, and 19 bases stayed unmatched. Germline V CDR1 and CDR2: SGHTA, FQGTGA. DNA for the CDR3: TGTGCCAGCAGGTTCGAGGTGGGACAGGGTAAGGGAAGAACTGAAGCTTTCTTT. Translating gives CASRFEVGQGKGRTEAFF.

The J gene is TRBJ1-1, the V gene TRBV6-6; 8 bases map to TRBD1. The length of the CDR3 is 15 residues. Germline V lookup: CDR1 MNHNY, CDR2 SVGAGI (reference sequence). The V gene end was trimmed by 2 bases and the J gene end by 10 bases; junction bases not matched to a gene: 12. DNA of the CDR3: TGTGCCAGCAGTTACGAATACAGGGGGGCGGGCGGAGCTTTCTTT. It specifies CASSYEYRGAGGAFF.

V gene TRBV7-2 combines with J gene TRBJ2-7; 10 bases agree with TRBD2. J gave up 4 bases and V 1 base, and 7 bases lay outside the gene matches. There are 16 residues in the CDR3. The germline V gene encodes CDR1 SGHTA and CDR2 FQGNSA. This chain's CDR3 is CASSLEVLAGEYEQYF. The CDR3 DNA reads TGTGCCAGCAGCTTAGAGGTTCTAGCGGGAGAGTACGAGCAGTACTTC.

CDR3 residues: CASSKTRQGSTDTQYF. The CDR3 bases are TGTGCCAGCAGCAAAACTCGACAGGGGAGCACAGATACGCAGTATTTT. V gene TRBV7-3 combines with J gene TRBJ2-3, with TRBD1 identical over 8 bases. The CDR3 consists of 16 residues. The V and J ends lost 5 bases and 0 bases, in that order; junction bases with no gene match: 7. CDR1 is SGHTA, CDR2 FQGTGA, per germline.

The chain joins TRBV19 to TRBJ2-6; D not certain. Per germline, CDR1 LNHDA and CDR2 SQIVND (reference sequence). Trimming took off 2 bases at V and 2 bases at J, with 7 bases between the two ends. The CDR3 length is 15 residues. CDR3 DNA: TGTGCCAGTAGTATATTGGGGACTGGGGCCAACGTCCTGACTTTC. It is translated as CASSILGTGANVLTF.

This chain connects TRBV7-2 to TRBJ2-1; 10 bases match TRBD2. The CDR3 contains 15 residues. Germline V lookup: CDR1 SGHTA, CDR2 FQGNSA. V lost 6 bases, J lost 3 bases, and 5 bases stayed unmatched. This CDR3 reads CASSTGTSVYNEQFF. CDR3 coding DNA: TGTGCCAGCAGTACCGGGACTAGCGTCTACAATGAGCAGTTCTTC. Filled out from reference TRBV7-2 and TRBJ2-1, the complete variable domain reads GAGVSQSPSNKVTEKGKDVELRCDPISGHTALYWYRQSLGQGLEFLIYFQGNSAPDKSGLPSDRFSAERTGGSVSTLTIQRTQQEDSAVYLCASSTGTSVYNEQFFGPGTRLTVL.

V and J are TRBV19 and TRBJ2-7; 8 nucleotides agree with TRBD1. With V trimmed by 7 bases and J by 2 bases, 10 bases remained unmatched. The germline CDR1 and CDR2 sequences are LNHDA and SQIVND (reference sequence). The CDR3 contains 15 residues. DNA for the CDR3: TGTGCCAGTACCCGGGGGACAGGTGATACCTACGAGCAGTACTTC. The encoded protein is CASTRGTGDTYEQYF.

V and J are TRBV5-1 and TRBJ2-2; D might be TRBD1 (6 bases). This CDR3 is 16 amino acids long. Germline CDR1 SGHRS, CDR2 YFSETQ. Trimming removed 4 bases at V and 1 base at J, with 14 bases between. The CDR3 coding sequence is TGCGCCAGCAGCCCACTTTGGACAGAGAACACCGGGGAGCTGTTTTTT. Amino acids: CASSPLWTENTGELFF.

This clone has just a few counts. The J gene is TRBJ1-1, the V gene TRBV7-9; D ambiguous. V gave up 2 bases and J gave up 11 bases, with 9 bases separating them. This CDR3 has 11 amino acids. CDR1 is SEHNR and CDR2 is FQNEAQ in the germline V gene (reference sequence). The CDR3 sequence: CASSLSFPAFF. The CDR3 DNA reads TGTGCCAGCAGCTTAAGCTTTCCGGCTTTCTTT. Looking up the rest from reference TRBV7-9 and TRBJ1-1 gives the full variable domain: DTGVSQNPRHKITKRGQNVTFRCDPISEHNRLYWYRQTLGQGPEFLTYFQNEAQLEKSRLLSDRFSAERPKGSFSTLEIQRTEQGDSAMYLCASSLSFPAFFGQGTRLTVV.

The chain links TRBV5-4 to TRBJ1-2, with D hard to call. The CDR3 runs 12 residues. Per the germline V gene, CDR1 is SGHNT and CDR2 is YYREEE (reference sequence). V gave up 0 bases and J gave up 6 bases, with 6 bases separating them. CDR3 amino acids: CASSLVGNGYTF. In DNA form, the CDR3 reads TGTGCCAGCAGCTTGGTTGGAAATGGCTACACCTTC.

The chain employs TRBV7-2 and TRBJ2-7; TRBD2 matches 12 bases. After removal of 6 bases from V and 3 bases from J, the junction contained 15 bases not matched to a gene. Germline V gene sequence: CDR1 SGHTA, CDR2 FQGNSA. The CDR3 runs 18 residues. CDR3 residues: CASRSRGGGLAGFYEQYF. As DNA, the CDR3 is TGTGCCAGCAGGTCGAGAGGCGGCGGACTAGCGGGGTTCTACGAGCAGTACTTC.

CDR3 residues: CASTGFKTQPQHF. The CDR3 DNA is TGTGCCAGTACAGGGTTTAAGACACAGCCCCAGCATTTT. The chain has TRBV19 and TRBJ1-5; possibly TRBD1 for D (5 bases). From germline, CDR1 is LNHDA and CDR2 SQIVND (reference sequence). Trimming shortened V by 7 bases and J by 7 bases, and 14 bases separated the two germline ends. CDR3 length equals 13 residues.